This T cell receptor beta chain came from a study of blood T cell repertoires in COVID-19. Study at large: The origin of the acute and convalescent COVID-19 samples was the United States, Italy and Spain. In each case, the material was cDNA or gDNA derived from T cells, B-cell-depleted T cells, or PBMCs.

The CDR3 length is 15 residues. Germline V gives CDR1 MNHEY, CDR2 SVGAGI. The trim removed 6 bases at V and 7 bases at J, leaving 8 bases unmatched. Original processing methods: For nucleated cells, counts were estimated from reference gene primer amplification. Profiled with immunoSEQ multiplex PCR; TCRdb holds only in-frame clones, not every one. D and trimming come from the DNA, and the V and J calls and clone size come from that table. The table has some 80,000 clones, over 70% seen once. The sequence was collected from a woman aged 40-49 years with active or convalescent COVID-19. J is TRBJ1-6 and V is TRBV6-5; 8 bases agree with TRBD1. Sequencing was performed on peripheral blood. The CDR3 reads CASSKTGGGNSPLHF. CDR3 bases: TGTGCCAGCAGCAAAACAGGGGGAGGAAATTCACCCCTCCACTTT.